The 32 T cell receptor beta chains below were found in one sample sequenced in a study of cytomegalovirus exposure and HLA in healthy donors (dated by TCRdb to between 2016 and 2019). Library creation used the immunoSEQ multiplex PCR assay. The multiplex PCR relied on a mix of 60 forward primers for TCR Vbeta segments and 13 reverse primers for TCR Jbeta segments. TCRdb provides this immuneACCESS table in a form limited to in-frame rearrangements. Some clones are lacking; in checked studies, under half of them reflect an unresolved V gene, and why the rest are absent is not known. Across this sample there are fewer than 200,000 clones, with 70% to 90% seen only once. 2.5% to 3% of the sample is held by the ten biggest clonotypes. Sequences were obtained from PBMCs. All receptors derive from a man aged 30 to 39 in good health and CMV-seropositive.

The chain is built from TRBV7-9 and TRBJ1-3, with no clear D. Looked up from germline, CDR1 is SEHNR and CDR2 is FQNEAQ (reference sequence). Trimming took 2 bases from V and 0 from J, leaving 5 bases between them. There are 14 residues in the CDR3. CDR3 sequence (DNA): TGTGCCAGCAGCTTACGGAGCTCTGGAAACACCATATATTTT. Amino acid sequence: CASSLRSSGNTIYF.

The gene calls are TRBV25-1 and TRBJ1-3; D may be TRBD1 (5 bases). The germline gives CDR1 MGHDK, CDR2 SYGVNS. Trimming cost V 3 bases and J 0 bases, with 9 bases left between them. The CDR3 consists of 15 residues. The CDR3 spells CASSELGLSGNTIYF. In DNA, the CDR3 is TGTGCCAGCAGTGAGCTGGGACTCTCTGGAAACACCATATATTTT.

The chain uses TRBV11-1 and TRBJ2-1, with 7 positions matching TRBD2. CDR3 length: 16 residues. Germline loops: CDR1 SGHAT, CDR2 FQDESV (reference sequence). V shed 5 bases, J shed 4 bases, and the junction held 11 bases outside the gene matches. The CDR3 is CASSPGGSGRYNEQFF. Here the CDR3 DNA reads TGTGCCAGCAGCCCCGGGGGGAGCGGCAGGTACAATGAGCAGTTCTTC.

There are a few counts of this clone. The V and J genes are TRBV7-6 and TRBJ2-1; D remains ambiguous. V shed 3 bases and J shed 6 bases, with 9 bases lying between them. Germline CDR1 reads SGHVS; CDR2 reads FNYEAQ. This CDR3 is built from 13 residues. CDR3 protein: CASSFNGLNEQFF. The CDR3, as DNA: TGTGCCAGCAGCTTTAATGGGCTCAATGAGCAGTTCTTC.

The chain joins TRBV2 to TRBJ2-7; possibly TRBD2 for D (6 bases). V was clipped by 5 bases and J by 7 bases, with 9 bases between them. The germline V gene encodes CDR1 SNHLY and CDR2 FYNNEI. The CDR3 loop spans 11 amino acids. The CDR3 loop is CASSSAGEQYV. CDR3 bases: TGTGCCAGCAGTTCCGCGGGGGAGCAGTACGTC.

The CDR3 region has the DNA TGTGCCAGCAGCCTAGCGGGAGTTTACACCGGGGAGCTGTTTTTT. Protein: CASSLAGVYTGELFF. The V gene is TRBV6-1, the J gene TRBJ2-2, with TRBD2 matching over 10 bases. V dropped 6 bases and J dropped 3; count of bases not matched to a gene: 4. The CDR3 runs 15 residues. CDR1 MNHNS and CDR2 SASEGT come from the germline V gene.

The V call is TRBV4-3, the J call TRBJ2-7; 8 bases align to TRBD2. CDR3 length: 15 residues. Germline V lookup: CDR1 LGHNA, CDR2 YSLEER. With 1 base clipped from V and 0 bases from J, the junction kept 2 bases outside the gene matches. The CDR3 nucleotides read TGCGCCAGCAGCCAAGCGAGCGGGAGCTCCTACGAGCAGTACTTC. This codes for CASSQASGSSYEQYF.

The chain combines TRBV12-5 with TRBJ2-7, with D uncertain. The CDR3 is 14 residues long. CDR1 LGHNT and CDR2 FRNRAP come from the germline V gene. V was pared by 6 bases and J by 6 bases, with 18 bases between. The CDR3 loop is CASGSLGPGSEQYF. CDR3 DNA sequence: TGTGCTAGTGGCTCCCTGGGCCCCGGAAGCGAGCAGTACTTC.

The chain has TRBV2 and TRBJ1-4, with TRBD1 as a possible D gene (6 bases). The V and J ends lost 2 bases and 8 bases respectively, with 12 bases between them. Germline V gene lookup returns CDR1 SNHLY and CDR2 FYNNEI. This CDR3 contains 14 residues. DNA of the CDR3: TGTGCCAGCAGTGAACAACAGGGTTGGGAAAAACTGTTTTTT. Its translation is CASSEQQGWEKLFF.

The chain is built from TRBV9 and TRBJ2-3; unclear D gene. This CDR3 contains 14 residues. V was trimmed by 0 bases and J by 2 bases, leaving 7 bases between them. Germline loops: CDR1 SGDLS, CDR2 YYNGEE. CDR3 nucleotide sequence: TGTGCCAGCAGCGTAGTTGGCCTCACAGATACGCAGTATTTT. Its protein product is CASSVVGLTDTQYF. Together with reference TRBV9 and TRBJ2-3, the CDR3 gives the full variable domain: DSGVTQTPKHLITATGQRVTLRCSPRSGDLSVYWYQQSLDQGLQFLIQYYNGEERAKGNILERFSAQQFPDLHSELNLSSLELGDSALYFCASSVVGLTDTQYFGPGTRLTVL.

This clone was picked up a small number of times. The chain has TRBV6-5 and TRBJ1-1; tentatively, D is TRBD1 (5 bases). The CDR3 is made up of 15 amino acids. V was trimmed by 3 bases and J by 4 bases, leaving 15 bases between them. Germline-derived CDR1 and CDR2 are MNHEY and SVGAGI. Here the CDR3 DNA reads TGTGCCAGCAGTTATGGCCGGGGGAGGCGCACTGAAGCTTTCTTT. Protein: CASSYGRGRRTEAFF.

The CDR3 DNA reads TGTGCCAGCAGCTCTTACCTGACAGGGAACAATGAGCAGTTCTTC. Amino acids: CASSSYLTGNNEQFF. The chain couples TRBV7-8 to TRBJ2-1; TRBD1 matches 7 bases. Germline V gene data show CDR1 as SGHVS and CDR2 as FQNEAQ. CDR3 length: 15 amino acids. Trimming took 4 bases from V and 5 from J; bases not matched to a gene: 8.

The rearrangement joins TRBV29-1 to TRBJ2-2, with 10 bases lining up with TRBD1. From germline, CDR1 is SQVTM and CDR2 ANQGSEA. The V and J ends lost 6 bases and 4 bases, in that order; junction bases with no gene match: 8. The CDR3 consists of 15 residues. Written as DNA, the CDR3 is TGCAGCGTAGAGACCGGGACAGGGGCCACCGGGGAGCTGTTTTTT. As protein: CSVETGTGATGELFF.

The chain employs TRBV27 and TRBJ2-5; TRBD2 is a possible D gene (6 bases). Germline V CDR1 and CDR2: MNHEY, SMNVEV (reference sequence). The V gene lost 5 bases and the J gene lost 2 bases, with 18 bases spanning the gap. The CDR3 is made up of 16 amino acids. CDR3 nucleotide sequence: TGTGCCAGCAGTCCGTCCCCCGGGACTTCTCAAGAGACCCAGTACTTC. Translating gives CASSPSPGTSQETQYF.

The V call is TRBV9, the J call TRBJ2-7, with D possibly being TRBD2 (5 bases). The CDR3 extends over 15 amino acids. Trimming stripped 0 bases from V and 4 bases from J, with 14 bases between. From germline, CDR1 is SGDLS and CDR2 YYNGEE. The CDR3 DNA follows: TGTGCCAGCAGCGTAGGGCCGGACTTCCTATACGAGCAGTACTTC. This encodes CASSVGPDFLYEQYF.

V is TRBV30 and J is TRBJ1-1; the match to TRBD1 covers 8 bases. Germline V gene data show CDR1 as GTSNPN and CDR2 as SVGIG (reference sequence). V lost 3 bases and J lost 10; bases outside the gene matches: 13. This CDR3 spans 14 amino acids. This CDR3 reads CAWSDGQGTGVAFF. CDR3 DNA: TGTGCCTGGAGCGATGGACAGGGCACGGGAGTAGCTTTCTTT.

The chain recombines TRBV29-1 with TRBJ1-2; 10 bases map to TRBD1. CDR1 is SQVTM, CDR2 ANQGSEA, per germline. This CDR3 has 14 residues. Trimming removed 7 bases from V and 8 bases from J; junction bases left unmatched: 13. CDR3 DNA sequence: TGCAGCGGGGGGCAAGGACAGGGGGTGCTCGGCTACACCTTC. Its translation is CSGGQGQGVLGYTF. Filled out from reference TRBV29-1 and TRBJ1-2, the complete variable domain reads SAVISQKPSRDICQRGTSLTIQCQVDSQVTMMFWYRQQPGQSLTLIATANQGSEATYESGFVIDKFPISRPNLTFSTLTVSNMSPEDSSIYLCSGGQGQGVLGYTFGSGTRLTVV.

The chain has TRBV6-5 and TRBJ1-2; 9 bases fit TRBD1. CDR3 length: 14 amino acids. The V gene end was trimmed by 2 bases and the J gene end by 7 bases; junction bases not matched to a gene: 5. Germline CDR1 reads MNHEY; CDR2 reads SVGAGI. The CDR3 sequence is CASSYLQGASGYTF. Here the CDR3 DNA reads TGTGCCAGCAGTTACCTACAGGGGGCAAGTGGCTACACCTTC.

The V and J genes are TRBV29-1 and TRBJ2-7, with 7 bases identical to TRBD2. The CDR3 contains 14 residues. CDR1 SQVTM and CDR2 ANQGSEA come from the germline V gene. V was clipped by 7 bases and J by 6 bases; unmatched bases: 15. As DNA, the CDR3 is TGCAGCGCCGAAGGGGTCCGGGGAGGGTTCGAGCAGTACTTC. Its translation is CSAEGVRGGFEQYF.

V and J are TRBV7-9 and TRBJ1-5; the match to TRBD1 covers 7 bases. V gave up 8 bases and J gave up 7 bases; unmatched junction bases: 11. CDR1 is SEHNR and CDR2 is FQNEAQ in the germline V gene (reference sequence). The CDR3 spans 14 residues. The CDR3 region has the DNA TGTGCCAGCGGGGCGCAGGGGGAGGAACAGCCCCAGCATTTT. Translating gives CASGAQGEEQPQHF.

This clone was picked up one time. V gene TRBV6-5 combines with J gene TRBJ2-7, with TRBD1 matching over 8 bases. The junction had 11 bases not matched to a gene; V was cut back by 7 bases and J by 6 bases. Germline V lookup: CDR1 MNHEY, CDR2 SVGAGI. This CDR3 has 14 amino acids. Written as DNA, the CDR3 is TGTGCCAGCATACCCGGGACAGGTGACACCGAGCAGTACTTC. Translated, it gives CASIPGTGDTEQYF.

The chain links TRBV4-3 to TRBJ2-7; the match to TRBD1 covers 8 bases. The CDR3 covers 15 residues. CDR1 is LGHNA, CDR2 YSLEER, per germline. V gave up 0 bases and J gave up 5 bases; unmatched junction bases: 6. The CDR3 sequence: CASSQDRGRGDEQYF. The CDR3 DNA is TGCGCCAGCAGCCAAGACAGGGGGCGAGGGGACGAGCAGTACTTC.

As for this clone: A read error may account for a junction end that differs from germline. This chain links TRBV7-9 with TRBJ1-5; TRBD1 agrees at 7 bases. From germline, CDR1 is SEHNR and CDR2 FQNEAQ (reference sequence). CDR3 length equals 14 residues. DNA of the CDR3: TGTTCCAGCAGCCCGGACAGGTTGAATCAGCCCCAGCATTTT. It yields the protein CSSSPDRLNQPQHF. Full variable domain (missing parts from reference TRBV7-9 and TRBJ1-5): DTGVSQNPRHKITKRGQNVTFRCDPISEHNRLYWYRQTLGQGPEFLTYFQNEAQLEKSRLLSDRFSAERPKGSFSTLEIQRTEQGDSAMYLCSSSPDRLNQPQHFGDGTRLSIL.

The gene calls are TRBV7-2 and TRBJ2-2, with D possibly matching TRBD2 (5 bases). Germline V gene data show CDR1 as SGHTA and CDR2 as FQGNSA. Between the trimmed V and J ends, which lost 5 bases and 5 bases, there was a span of 15 bases. CDR3 length: 15 amino acids. The CDR3 coding sequence is TGTGCCAGCAGCCCACTAATGACGGGGACCGGGGAGCTGTTTTTT. Translated, it gives CASSPLMTGTGELFF.

This chain uses TRBV19 with TRBJ2-1; 11 bases align to TRBD1. The germline V gene has CDR1 LNHDA and CDR2 SQIVND (reference sequence). The V segment lost 1 base and the J segment 6 bases; nucleotides outside the gene matches: 5. The CDR3 runs to 16 residues. The CDR3 protein is CASSIGDRGASNEQFF. The CDR3 DNA is TGTGCCAGTAGTATAGGGGACAGGGGGGCCTCCAATGAGCAGTTCTTC.

This chain uses TRBV4-1 with TRBJ2-3; 10 nucleotides match TRBD2. The CDR3 totals 16 residues. The V gene end was trimmed by 2 bases and the J gene end by 2 bases; junction bases not matched to a gene: 4. Germline-derived CDR1 and CDR2 are MGHRA and YSYEKL. The CDR3 nucleotides are TGCGCCAGCAGCCAACAACTAGCGGGGTTCACAGATACGCAGTATTTT. It specifies CASSQQLAGFTDTQYF.

This sequence joins TRBV11-3 and TRBJ2-7; the D gene is possibly TRBD2 (5 bases). V was pared by 5 bases and J by 6 bases, with 17 bases between. The CDR3 has 14 amino acids. CDR1 and CDR2 (germline): SGHNT, YENEEA. The CDR3 loop is CASSPWAGAGEQYF. The CDR3 region has the DNA TGTGCCAGCAGCCCATGGGCAGGTGCGGGCGAGCAGTACTTC.

The genes are TRBV10-3 and TRBJ2-1, with 13 bases aligning to TRBD2. V lost 1 base and J lost 5; bases outside the gene matches: 2. The CDR3 is 16 amino acids. Germline values: CDR1 ENHRY, CDR2 SYGVKD. The CDR3: CAISEWGTSGNNEQFF. In nucleotides, the CDR3 is TGTGCCATCAGTGAGTGGGGGACTAGCGGGAACAATGAGCAGTTCTTC.

The chain couples TRBV28 to TRBJ1-1; 7 nucleotides agree with TRBD1. With 4 bases clipped from V and 5 bases from J, the junction kept 7 bases outside the gene matches. CDR1 is MDHEN, CDR2 SYDVKM, per germline. CDR3 length: 14 amino acids. CDR3 region: CASSSDREVTEAFF. The DNA for the CDR3 is TGTGCCAGCAGTTCCGACAGGGAGGTAACTGAAGCTTTCTTT.

This clone was seen once. The rearrangement links TRBV5-5 to TRBJ1-1; D remains ambiguous. Germline CDR1 SGHKS, CDR2 YYEKEE (reference sequence). This CDR3 region has 13 residues. V shed 1 base and J shed 2 bases, with 6 bases lying between them. CDR3 bases: TGTGCCAGCAGCTTGCCTCTAAACACTGAAGCTTTCTTT. Translating gives CASSLPLNTEAFF. Based on the CDR3 plus reference TRBV5-5 and TRBJ1-1, the full variable domain is DAGVTQSPTHLIKTRGQQVTLRCSPISGHKSVSWYQQVLGQGPQFIFQYYEKEERGRGNFPDRFSARQFPNYSSELNVNALLLGDSALYLCASSLPLNTEAFFGQGTRLTVV.

The chain uses TRBV4-3 and TRBJ2-1; 10 nucleotides agree with TRBD1. V shed 0 bases and J 6 bases; nucleotides not matched to a gene: 5. The CDR3 consists of 16 residues. Germline loops: CDR1 LGHNA, CDR2 YSLEER. The chain's CDR3 is CASSQEGTGAGNEQFF. CDR3 DNA sequence: TGCGCCAGCAGCCAAGAAGGGACAGGGGCCGGCAATGAGCAGTTCTTC.

This chain uses TRBV5-4 with TRBJ2-7; weak D call: TRBD1 (8 bases). The V gene's germline CDR1 is SGHNT and CDR2 YYREEE (reference sequence). Trimming cost V 0 bases and J 1 base, with 17 bases left between them. The CDR3 sequence is 17 residues long. CDR3 sequence: CASSLGGGQEGSYEQYV. The CDR3 DNA is TGTGCCAGCAGCTTGGGGGGGGGACAGGAAGGTTCCTACGAGCAGTACGTC.